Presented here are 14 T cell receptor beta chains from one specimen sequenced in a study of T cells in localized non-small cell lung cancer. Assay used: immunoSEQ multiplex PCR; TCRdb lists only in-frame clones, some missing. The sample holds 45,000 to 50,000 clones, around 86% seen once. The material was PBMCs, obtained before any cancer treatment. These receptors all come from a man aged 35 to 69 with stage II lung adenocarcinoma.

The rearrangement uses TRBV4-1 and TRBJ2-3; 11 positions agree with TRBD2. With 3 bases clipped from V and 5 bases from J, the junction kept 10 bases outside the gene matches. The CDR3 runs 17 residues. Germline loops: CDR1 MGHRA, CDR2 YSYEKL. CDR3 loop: CASSQDLSGGAKDTQYF. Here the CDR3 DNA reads TGCGCCAGCAGCCAGGACCTTAGCGGGGGGGCAAAAGATACGCAGTATTTT.

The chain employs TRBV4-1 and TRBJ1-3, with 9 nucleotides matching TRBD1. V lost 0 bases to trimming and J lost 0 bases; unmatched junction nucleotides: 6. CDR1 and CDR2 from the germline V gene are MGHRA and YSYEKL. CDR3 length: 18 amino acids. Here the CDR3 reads CASSQEGGQGSSGNTIYF. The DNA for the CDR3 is TGCGCCAGCAGCCAAGAGGGGGGACAGGGCAGCTCTGGAAACACCATATATTTT.

Here the CDR3 reads CASSLAGLGETQYF. CDR3 DNA: TGTGCCAGCAGCCTAGCGGGGTTGGGAGAGACCCAGTACTTC. The chain couples TRBV9 to TRBJ2-5, with 9 positions matching TRBD2. CDR1 SGDLS and CDR2 YYNGEE come from the germline V gene. V shed 4 bases, J shed 4 bases, and the junction held 5 bases outside the gene matches. The CDR3 has 14 amino acids.

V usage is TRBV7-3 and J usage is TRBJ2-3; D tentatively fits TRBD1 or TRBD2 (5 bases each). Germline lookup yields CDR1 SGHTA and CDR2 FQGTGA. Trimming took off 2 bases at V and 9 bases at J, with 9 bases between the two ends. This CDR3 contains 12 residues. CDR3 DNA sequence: TGTGCCAGCAGCTTAGACGGGGCCACGCAGTATTTT. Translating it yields CASSLDGATQYF. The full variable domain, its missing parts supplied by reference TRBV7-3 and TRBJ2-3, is GAGVSQTPSNKVTEKGKYVELRCDPISGHTALYWYRQSLGQGPEFLIYFQGTGAADDSGLPNDRFFAVRPEGSVSTLKIQRTERGDSAVYLCASSLDGATQYFGPGTRLTVL.

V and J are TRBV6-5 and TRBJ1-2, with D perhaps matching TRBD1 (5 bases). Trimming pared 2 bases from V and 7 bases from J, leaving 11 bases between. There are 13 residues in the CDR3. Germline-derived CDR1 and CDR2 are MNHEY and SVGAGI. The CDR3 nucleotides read TGTGCCAGCAGTTACGGGGCAGGAGGTGGCTACACCTTC. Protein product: CASSYGAGGGYTF.

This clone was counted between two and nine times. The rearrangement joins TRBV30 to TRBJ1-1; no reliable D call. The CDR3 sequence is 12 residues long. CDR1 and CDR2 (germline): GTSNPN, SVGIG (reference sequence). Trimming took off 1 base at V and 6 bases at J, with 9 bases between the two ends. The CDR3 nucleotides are TGTGCCTGGAGTGGGAGCCGGTCTGAAGCTTTCTTT. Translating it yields CAWSGSRSEAFF. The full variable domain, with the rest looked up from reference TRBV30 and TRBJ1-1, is SQTIHQWPATLVQPVGSPLSLECTVEGTSNPNLYWYRQAAGRGLQLLFYSVGIGQISSEVPQNLSASRPQDRQFILSSKKLLLSDSGFYLCAWSGSRSEAFFGQGTRLTVV.

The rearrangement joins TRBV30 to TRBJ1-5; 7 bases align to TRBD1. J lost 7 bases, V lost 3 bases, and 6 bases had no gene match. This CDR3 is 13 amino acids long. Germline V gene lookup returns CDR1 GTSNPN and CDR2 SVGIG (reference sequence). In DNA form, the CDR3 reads TGTGCCTGGAGCCGGACAGGAGCCCAGCCCCAGCATTTT. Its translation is CAWSRTGAQPQHF.

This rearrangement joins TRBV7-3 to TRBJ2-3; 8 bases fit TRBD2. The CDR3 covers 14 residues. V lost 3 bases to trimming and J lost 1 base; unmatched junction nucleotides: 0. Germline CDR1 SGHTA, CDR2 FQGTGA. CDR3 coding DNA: TGTGCCAGCAGCTTGACTAGCGGCACAGATACGCAGTATTTT. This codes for CASSLTSGTDTQYF.

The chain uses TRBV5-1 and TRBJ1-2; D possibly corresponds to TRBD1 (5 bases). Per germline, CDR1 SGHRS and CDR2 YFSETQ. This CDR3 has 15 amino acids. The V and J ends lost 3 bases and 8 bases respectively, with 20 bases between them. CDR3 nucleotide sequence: TGCGCCAGCAGCTCGTCGGGAGGGGATAAGGGAGGCTACACCTTC. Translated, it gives CASSSSGGDKGGYTF. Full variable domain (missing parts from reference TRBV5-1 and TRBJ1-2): KAGVTQTPRYLIKTRGQQVTLSCSPISGHRSVSWYQQTPGQGLQFLFEYFSETQRNKGNFPGRFSGRQFSNSRSEMNVSTLELGDSALYLCASSSSGGDKGGYTFGSGTRLTVV.

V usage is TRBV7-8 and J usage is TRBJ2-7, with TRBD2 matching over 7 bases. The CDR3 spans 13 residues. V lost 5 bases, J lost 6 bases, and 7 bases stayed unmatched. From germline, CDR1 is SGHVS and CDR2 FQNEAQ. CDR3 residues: CASSTGDYSEQYF. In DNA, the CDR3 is TGTGCCAGCAGCACTGGGGACTACAGCGAGCAGTACTTC.

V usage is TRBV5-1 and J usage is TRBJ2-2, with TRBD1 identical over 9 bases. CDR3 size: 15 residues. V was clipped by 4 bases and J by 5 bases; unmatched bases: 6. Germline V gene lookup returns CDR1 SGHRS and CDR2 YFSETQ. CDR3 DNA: TGCGCCAGCAGCCGGGGACAGGGAGAAACCGGGGAGCTGTTTTTT. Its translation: CASSRGQGETGELFF.

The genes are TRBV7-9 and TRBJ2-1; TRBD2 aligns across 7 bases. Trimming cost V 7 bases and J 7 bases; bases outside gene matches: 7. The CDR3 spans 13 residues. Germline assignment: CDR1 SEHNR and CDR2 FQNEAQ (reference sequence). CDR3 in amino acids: CASTLTSENEQFF. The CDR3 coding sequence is TGTGCCAGCACCCTTACTAGCGAAAATGAGCAGTTCTTC.

DNA of the CDR3: TGTGCCAGCAGCTTAGGTAGCGGGGATACGCAGTATTTT. It encodes CASSLGSGDTQYF. The chain joins TRBV11-1 to TRBJ2-3; the match to TRBD2 covers 7 bases. Unmatched junction bases numbered 1, after V lost 1 base and J lost 6 bases. Germline V gene data show CDR1 as SGHAT and CDR2 as FQDESV (reference sequence). The length of the CDR3 is 13 residues.

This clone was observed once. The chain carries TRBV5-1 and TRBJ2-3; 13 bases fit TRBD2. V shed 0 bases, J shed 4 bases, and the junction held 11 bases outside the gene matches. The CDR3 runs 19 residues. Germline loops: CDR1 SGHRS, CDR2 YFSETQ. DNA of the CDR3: TGCGCCAGCAGCTTGGATATTGGAGGACTAGCGGGGGCTTCAGATACGCAGTATTTT. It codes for CASSLDIGGLAGASDTQYF.